The 10 T cell receptor beta chains below all came from one sample that was sequenced in a study of technical replicates of blood from a few donors. Using immunoSEQ multiplex PCR, the repertoire was profiled, and TCRdb retains in-frame clones only, with some absent. This table holds about 79,000 clones, approximately 94% found once. The sequenced sample consisted of T cells isolated from PBMCs. The receptors derive from a human donor in good health.

V and J are TRBV11-2 and TRBJ2-7; 9 nucleotides match TRBD2. Germline CDR1 and CDR2: SGHAT and FQNNGV. This CDR3 contains 16 residues. Losses at the gene ends were 7 bases for V and 2 bases for J; bases not matched to a gene: 12. This chain's CDR3 is CASINDPAGGAYEQYF. CDR3 nucleotide sequence: TGTGCCAGCATCAACGACCCAGCGGGGGGCGCCTACGAGCAGTACTTC.

In this sample, this clone turned up once. The V gene is TRBV27, the J gene TRBJ2-7, with 8 nucleotides matching TRBD2. There are 16 residues in the CDR3. V shed 0 bases, J shed 6 bases, and the junction held 10 bases outside the gene matches. CDR1 MNHEY and CDR2 SMNVEV come from the germline V gene (reference sequence). CDR3 protein: CASSLSPGGPRGEQYF. CDR3 in DNA: TGTGCCAGCAGTTTATCTCCGGGAGGGCCACGGGGCGAGCAGTACTTC.

The gene calls are TRBV19 and TRBJ1-2; 9 bases fit TRBD1. The ends lost 3 bases at V and 4 bases at J; junction bases unmatched: 6. The CDR3 sequence is 15 residues long. Germline V gives CDR1 LNHDA, CDR2 SQIVND (reference sequence). CDR3 region: CASSMGPTGGYGYTF. In DNA, the CDR3 is TGTGCCAGTAGTATGGGACCGACAGGGGGCTATGGCTACACCTTC.

This chain joins TRBV9 and TRBJ2-3; D remains unclear. Germline V gives CDR1 SGDLS, CDR2 YYNGEE. V gave up 3 bases and J gave up 1 base, with 18 bases separating them. This CDR3 comprises 17 residues. The CDR3 nucleotides read TGTGCCAGCAGCGCCCAATCCCCCTTTCGAGGCACAGATACGCAGTATTTT. Translating gives CASSAQSPFRGTDTQYF.

The CDR3 is CASGLVLAARGRNNEQFF. CDR3 DNA sequence: TGTGCTAGTGGTTTGGTACTGGCGGCTAGGGGCCGTAACAATGAGCAGTTCTTC. The V gene is TRBV12-5, the J gene TRBJ2-1; a possible D gene is TRBD1 (5 bases). The V and J ends lost 0 bases and 5 bases respectively, with 20 bases between them. Looked up from germline, CDR1 is LGHNT and CDR2 is FRNRAP. This CDR3 is 18 amino acids long. Based on the CDR3 plus reference TRBV12-5 and TRBJ2-1, the full variable domain is DARVTQTPRHKVTEMGQEVTMRCQPILGHNTVFWYRQTMMQGLELLAYFRNRAPLDDSGMPKDRFSAEMPDATLATLKIQPSEPRDSAVYFCASGLVLAARGRNNEQFFGPGTRLTVL.

The chain uses TRBV4-1 and TRBJ2-1; no clear D. This CDR3 region has 13 residues. Germline CDR1 is MGHRA and CDR2 is YSYEKL. V lost 0 bases and J lost 5, with 5 bases in between. The CDR3 coding sequence is TGCGCCAGCAGCCAAGATGGAGACAATGAGCAGTTCTTC. Protein product: CASSQDGDNEQFF.

This sequence joins TRBV10-3 and TRBJ2-6; TRBD1 agrees at 7 bases. The length of the CDR3 is 15 residues. Germline V lookup: CDR1 ENHRY, CDR2 SYGVKD. Trimming removed 5 bases from V and 0 bases from J; junction bases left unmatched: 1. The CDR3 DNA is TGTGCCATCAGTACAGGGGTCTCTGGGGCCAACGTCCTGACTTTC. Its translation is CAISTGVSGANVLTF.

The genes are TRBV5-4 and TRBJ1-2, with 8 bases identical to TRBD1. Trimming cost V 2 bases and J 3 bases; bases outside gene matches: 3. The CDR3 runs to 14 residues. The germline CDR1 and CDR2 sequences are SGHNT and YYREEE (reference sequence). For the CDR3, the DNA is TGTGCCAGCAGCTTTCAGGGACAGGACTATGGCTACACCTTC. Translated, it gives CASSFQGQDYGYTF.

The V and J genes are TRBV4-2 and TRBJ2-3, with 11 bases aligning to TRBD2. Per germline, CDR1 LGHNA and CDR2 YNFKEQ. J was trimmed by 3 bases and V by 4 bases; bases with no gene match: 9. The CDR3 totals 17 residues. The CDR3 coding sequence is TGTGCCAGCAGCCCATACATTAGCGGGGGGGCAACAGATACGCAGTATTTT. It codes for CASSPYISGGATDTQYF.

V and J are TRBV15 and TRBJ2-1; D may be TRBD1 (6 bases). This CDR3 has 20 residues. Trimming removed 1 base from V and 3 bases from J, with 25 bases in between. In germline, CDR1 is LNHNV, CDR2 YYDKDF (reference sequence). CDR3 in DNA: TGTGCCACCAGCAGAGGCCCCTTGGCCCCCGGTGGGGGCCTCTACAATGAGCAGTTCTTC. It encodes CATSRGPLAPGGGLYNEQFF.